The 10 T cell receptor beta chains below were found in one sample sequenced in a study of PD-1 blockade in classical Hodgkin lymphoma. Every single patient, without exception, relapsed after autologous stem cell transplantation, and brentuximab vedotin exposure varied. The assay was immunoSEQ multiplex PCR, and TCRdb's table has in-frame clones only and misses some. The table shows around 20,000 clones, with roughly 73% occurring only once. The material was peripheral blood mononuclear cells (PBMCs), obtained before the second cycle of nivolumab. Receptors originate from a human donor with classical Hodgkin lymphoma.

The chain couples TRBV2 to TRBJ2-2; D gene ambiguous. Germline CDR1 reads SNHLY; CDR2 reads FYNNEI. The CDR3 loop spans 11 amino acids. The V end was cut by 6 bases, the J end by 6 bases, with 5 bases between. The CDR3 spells CASRGAGELFF. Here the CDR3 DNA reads TGTGCCAGCAGGGGCGCCGGGGAGCTGTTTTTT.

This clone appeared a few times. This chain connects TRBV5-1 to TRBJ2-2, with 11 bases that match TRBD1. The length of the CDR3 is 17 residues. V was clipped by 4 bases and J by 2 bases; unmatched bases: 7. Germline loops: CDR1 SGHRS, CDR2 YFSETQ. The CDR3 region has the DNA TGCGCCAGCAGCAAAACCAGGACAGGGGGCAACACCGGGGAGCTGTTTTTT. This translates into CASSKTRTGGNTGELFF.

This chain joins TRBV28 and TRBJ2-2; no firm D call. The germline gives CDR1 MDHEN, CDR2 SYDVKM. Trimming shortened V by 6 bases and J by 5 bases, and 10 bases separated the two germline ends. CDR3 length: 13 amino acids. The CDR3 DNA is TGTGCCAGCAGCGAAGACATAACCGGGGAGCTGTTTTTT. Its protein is CASSEDITGELFF. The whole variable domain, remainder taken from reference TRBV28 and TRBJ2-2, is DVKVTQSSRYLVKRTGEKVFLECVQDMDHENMFWYRQDPGLGLRLIYFSYDVKMKEKGDIPEGYSVSREKKERFSLILESASTNQTSMYLCASSEDITGELFFGEGSRLTVL.

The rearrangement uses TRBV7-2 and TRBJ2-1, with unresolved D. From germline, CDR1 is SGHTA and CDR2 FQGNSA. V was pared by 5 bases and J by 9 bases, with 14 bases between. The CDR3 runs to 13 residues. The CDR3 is CASSNTLVPEQFF. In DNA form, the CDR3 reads TGTGCCAGCAGCAATACTCTAGTGCCTGAGCAGTTCTTC.

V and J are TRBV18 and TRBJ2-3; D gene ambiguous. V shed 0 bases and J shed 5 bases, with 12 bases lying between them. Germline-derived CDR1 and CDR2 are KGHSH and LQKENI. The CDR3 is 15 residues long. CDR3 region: CASSPPLAARDTQYF. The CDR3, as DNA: TGTGCCAGCTCACCACCGTTGGCTGCCCGAGATACGCAGTATTTT.

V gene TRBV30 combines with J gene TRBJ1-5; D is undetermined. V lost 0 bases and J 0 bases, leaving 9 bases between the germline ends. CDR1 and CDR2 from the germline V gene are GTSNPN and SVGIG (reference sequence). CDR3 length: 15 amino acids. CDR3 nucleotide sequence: TGTGCCTGGAGTGTACCAGACTATAGCAATCAGCCCCAGCATTTT. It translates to CAWSVPDYSNQPQHF.

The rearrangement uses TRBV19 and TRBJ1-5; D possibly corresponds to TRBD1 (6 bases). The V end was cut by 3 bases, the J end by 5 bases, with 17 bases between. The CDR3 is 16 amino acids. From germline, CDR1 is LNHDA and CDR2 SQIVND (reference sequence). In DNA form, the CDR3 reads TGTGCCAGTAGTATTCCCCCTACAGGGAGGCATCAGCCCCAGCATTTT. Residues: CASSIPPTGRHQPQHF.

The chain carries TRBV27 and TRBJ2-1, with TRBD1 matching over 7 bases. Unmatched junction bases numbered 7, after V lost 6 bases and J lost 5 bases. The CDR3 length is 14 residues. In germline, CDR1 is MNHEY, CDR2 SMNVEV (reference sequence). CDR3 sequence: CASSDRQGHNEQFF. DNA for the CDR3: TGTGCCAGCAGCGACAGACAGGGCCACAATGAGCAGTTCTTC.

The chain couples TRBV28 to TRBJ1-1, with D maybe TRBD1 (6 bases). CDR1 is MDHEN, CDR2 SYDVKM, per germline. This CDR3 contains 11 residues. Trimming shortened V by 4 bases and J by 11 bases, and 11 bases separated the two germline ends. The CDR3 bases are TGTGCCAGCAGTTCCCAGGGGTTGGCTTTCTTT. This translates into CASSSQGLAFF.

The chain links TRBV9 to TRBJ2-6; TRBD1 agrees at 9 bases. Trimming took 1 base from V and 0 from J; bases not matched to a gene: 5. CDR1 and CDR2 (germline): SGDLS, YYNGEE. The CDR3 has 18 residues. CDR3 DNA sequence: TGTGCCAGCAGCGTAAGGACGGGACAGGGCTCTGGGGCCAACGTCCTGACTTTC. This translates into CASSVRTGQGSGANVLTF.